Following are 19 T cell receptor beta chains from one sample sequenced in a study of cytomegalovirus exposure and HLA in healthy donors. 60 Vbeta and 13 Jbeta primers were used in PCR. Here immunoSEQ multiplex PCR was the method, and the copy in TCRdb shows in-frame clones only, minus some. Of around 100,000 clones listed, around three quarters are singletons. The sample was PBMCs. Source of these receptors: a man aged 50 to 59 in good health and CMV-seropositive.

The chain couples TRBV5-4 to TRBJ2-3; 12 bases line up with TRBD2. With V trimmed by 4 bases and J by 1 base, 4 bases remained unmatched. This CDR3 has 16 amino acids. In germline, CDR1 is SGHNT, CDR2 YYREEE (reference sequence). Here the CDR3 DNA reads TGTGCCAGCAGCACCAGACTAGCGGGGGGCACAGATACGCAGTATTTT. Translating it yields CASSTRLAGGTDTQYF.

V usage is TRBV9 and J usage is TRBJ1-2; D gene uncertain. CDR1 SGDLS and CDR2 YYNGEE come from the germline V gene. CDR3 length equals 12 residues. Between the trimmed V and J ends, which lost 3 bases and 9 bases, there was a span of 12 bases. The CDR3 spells CASSEVGRRYTF. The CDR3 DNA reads TGTGCCAGCAGCGAAGTTGGGAGGCGCTACACCTTC.

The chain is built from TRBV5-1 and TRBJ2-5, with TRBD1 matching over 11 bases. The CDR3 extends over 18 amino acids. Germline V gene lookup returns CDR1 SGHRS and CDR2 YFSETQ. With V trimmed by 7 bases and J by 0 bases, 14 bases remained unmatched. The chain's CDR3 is CASPYLWDRGADQETQYF. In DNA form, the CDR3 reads TGCGCCAGCCCATATCTCTGGGACAGGGGGGCGGACCAAGAGACCCAGTACTTC.

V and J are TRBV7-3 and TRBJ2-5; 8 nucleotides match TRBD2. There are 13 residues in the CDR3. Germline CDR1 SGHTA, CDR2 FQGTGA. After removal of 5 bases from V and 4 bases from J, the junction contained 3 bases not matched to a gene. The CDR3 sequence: CASSPGLVETQYF. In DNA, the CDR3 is TGTGCCAGCAGCCCGGGACTAGTAGAGACCCAGTACTTC.

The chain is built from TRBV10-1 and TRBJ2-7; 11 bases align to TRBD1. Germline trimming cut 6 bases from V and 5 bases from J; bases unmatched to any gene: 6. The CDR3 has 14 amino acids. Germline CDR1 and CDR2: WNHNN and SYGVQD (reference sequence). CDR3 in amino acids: CASSRDRGSNEQYF. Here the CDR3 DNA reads TGCGCCAGCAGCCGGGACAGGGGGTCCAACGAGCAGTACTTC.

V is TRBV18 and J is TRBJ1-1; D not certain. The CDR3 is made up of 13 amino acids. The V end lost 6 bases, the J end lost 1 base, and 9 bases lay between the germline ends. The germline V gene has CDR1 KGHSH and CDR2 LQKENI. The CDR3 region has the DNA TGTGCCAGCTCCCAGGCGAGGAACACTGAAGCTTTCTTT. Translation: CASSQARNTEAFF.

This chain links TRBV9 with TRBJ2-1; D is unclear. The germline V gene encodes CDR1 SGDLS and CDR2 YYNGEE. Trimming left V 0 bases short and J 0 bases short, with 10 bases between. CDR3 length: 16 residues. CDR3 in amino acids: CASSVDTATSYNEQFF. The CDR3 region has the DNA TGTGCCAGCAGCGTAGATACAGCAACCTCCTACAATGAGCAGTTCTTC.

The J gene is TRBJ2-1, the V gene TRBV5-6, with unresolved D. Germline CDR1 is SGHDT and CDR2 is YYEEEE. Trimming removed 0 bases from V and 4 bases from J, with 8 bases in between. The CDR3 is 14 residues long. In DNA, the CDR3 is TGTGCCAGCAGCTTGGGGCGGCTATACAATGAGCAGTTCTTC. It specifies CASSLGRLYNEQFF.

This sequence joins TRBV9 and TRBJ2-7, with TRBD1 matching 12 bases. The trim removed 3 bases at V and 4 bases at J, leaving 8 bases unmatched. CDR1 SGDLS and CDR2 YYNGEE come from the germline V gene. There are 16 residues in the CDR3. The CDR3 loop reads CASSAGTGGTLYEQYF. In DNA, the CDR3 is TGTGCCAGCAGCGCCGGGACAGGGGGCACCTTATACGAGCAGTACTTC.

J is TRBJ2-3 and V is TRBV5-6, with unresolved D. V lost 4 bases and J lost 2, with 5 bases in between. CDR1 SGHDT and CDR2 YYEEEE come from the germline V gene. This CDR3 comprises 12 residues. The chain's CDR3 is CASSTYTDTQYF. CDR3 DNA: TGTGCCAGCAGCACCTACACAGATACGCAGTATTTT.

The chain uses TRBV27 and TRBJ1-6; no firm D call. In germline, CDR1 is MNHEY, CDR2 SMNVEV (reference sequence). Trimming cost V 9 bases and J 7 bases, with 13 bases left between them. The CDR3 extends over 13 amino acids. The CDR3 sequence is CASSFGTNSPLHF. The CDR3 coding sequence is TGTGCCAGTAGCTTCGGTACAAATTCACCCCTCCACTTT.

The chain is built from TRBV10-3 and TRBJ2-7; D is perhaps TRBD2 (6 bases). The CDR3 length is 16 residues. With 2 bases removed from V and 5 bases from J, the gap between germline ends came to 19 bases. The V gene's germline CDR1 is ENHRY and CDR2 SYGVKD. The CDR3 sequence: CAISELAPGGYHEQYF. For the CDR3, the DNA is TGTGCCATCAGTGAGCTAGCCCCAGGAGGGTACCACGAGCAGTACTTC.

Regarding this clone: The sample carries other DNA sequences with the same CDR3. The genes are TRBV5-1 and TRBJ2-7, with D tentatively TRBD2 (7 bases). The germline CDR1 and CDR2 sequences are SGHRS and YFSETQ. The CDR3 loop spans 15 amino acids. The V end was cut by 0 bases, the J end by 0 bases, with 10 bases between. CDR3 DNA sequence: TGCGCCAGCAGCTTGGTGGGGGGGCGCTCCTACGAGCAGTACTTC. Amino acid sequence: CASSLVGGRSYEQYF.

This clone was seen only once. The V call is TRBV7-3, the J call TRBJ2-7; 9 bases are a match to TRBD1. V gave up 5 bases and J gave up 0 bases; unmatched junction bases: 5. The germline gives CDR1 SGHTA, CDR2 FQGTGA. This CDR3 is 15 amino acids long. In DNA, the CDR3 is TGTGCCAGCAGCCAGGGACAGGGACTCTCCTACGAGCAGTACTTC. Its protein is CASSQGQGLSYEQYF.

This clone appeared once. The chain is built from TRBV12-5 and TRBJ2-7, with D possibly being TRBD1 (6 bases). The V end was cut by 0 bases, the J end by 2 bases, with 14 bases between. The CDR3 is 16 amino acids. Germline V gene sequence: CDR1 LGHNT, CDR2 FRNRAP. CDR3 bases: TGTGCTAGTGGTTTGGTACTTAGGACAGTTCCCTACGAGCAGTACTTC. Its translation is CASGLVLRTVPYEQYF.

CDR3 in DNA: TGCGCCAGCAAGATTGATACGGCAGGGGCAACCTACGAGCAGTACTTC. This gives the protein CASKIDTAGATYEQYF. The chain joins TRBV5-1 to TRBJ2-7; weak D call: TRBD1 (6 bases). Trimming shortened V by 6 bases and J by 2 bases, and 21 bases separated the two germline ends. Germline lookup yields CDR1 SGHRS and CDR2 YFSETQ. This CDR3 comprises 16 residues. Full variable domain (remainder filled in from reference TRBV5-1 and TRBJ2-7): KAGVTQTPRYLIKTRGQQVTLSCSPISGHRSVSWYQQTPGQGLQFLFEYFSETQRNKGNFPGRFSGRQFSNSRSEMNVSTLELGDSALYLCASKIDTAGATYEQYFGPGTRLTVT.

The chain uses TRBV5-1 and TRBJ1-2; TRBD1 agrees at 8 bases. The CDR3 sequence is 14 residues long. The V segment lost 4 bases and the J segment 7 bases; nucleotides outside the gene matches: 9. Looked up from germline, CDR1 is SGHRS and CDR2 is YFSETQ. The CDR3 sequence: CASSGQGGISGYTF. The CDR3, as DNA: TGCGCCAGCAGCGGACAGGGAGGAATCAGTGGCTACACCTTC.

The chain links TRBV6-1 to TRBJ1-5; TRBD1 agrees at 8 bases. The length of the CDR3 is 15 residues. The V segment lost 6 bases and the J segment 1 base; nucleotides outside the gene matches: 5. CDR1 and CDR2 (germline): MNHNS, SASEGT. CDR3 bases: TGTGCCAGCAGCCCCAGGGGGCTGAGCAATCAGCCCCAGCATTTT. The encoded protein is CASSPRGLSNQPQHF.

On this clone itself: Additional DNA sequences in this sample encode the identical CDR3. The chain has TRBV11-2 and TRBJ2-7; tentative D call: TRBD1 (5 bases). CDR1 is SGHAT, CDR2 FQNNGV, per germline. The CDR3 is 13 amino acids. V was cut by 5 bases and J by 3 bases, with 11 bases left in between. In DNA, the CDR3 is TGTGCCAGCAGCCCCCAGGGCGGCTACGAGCAGTACTTC. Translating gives CASSPQGGYEQYF.